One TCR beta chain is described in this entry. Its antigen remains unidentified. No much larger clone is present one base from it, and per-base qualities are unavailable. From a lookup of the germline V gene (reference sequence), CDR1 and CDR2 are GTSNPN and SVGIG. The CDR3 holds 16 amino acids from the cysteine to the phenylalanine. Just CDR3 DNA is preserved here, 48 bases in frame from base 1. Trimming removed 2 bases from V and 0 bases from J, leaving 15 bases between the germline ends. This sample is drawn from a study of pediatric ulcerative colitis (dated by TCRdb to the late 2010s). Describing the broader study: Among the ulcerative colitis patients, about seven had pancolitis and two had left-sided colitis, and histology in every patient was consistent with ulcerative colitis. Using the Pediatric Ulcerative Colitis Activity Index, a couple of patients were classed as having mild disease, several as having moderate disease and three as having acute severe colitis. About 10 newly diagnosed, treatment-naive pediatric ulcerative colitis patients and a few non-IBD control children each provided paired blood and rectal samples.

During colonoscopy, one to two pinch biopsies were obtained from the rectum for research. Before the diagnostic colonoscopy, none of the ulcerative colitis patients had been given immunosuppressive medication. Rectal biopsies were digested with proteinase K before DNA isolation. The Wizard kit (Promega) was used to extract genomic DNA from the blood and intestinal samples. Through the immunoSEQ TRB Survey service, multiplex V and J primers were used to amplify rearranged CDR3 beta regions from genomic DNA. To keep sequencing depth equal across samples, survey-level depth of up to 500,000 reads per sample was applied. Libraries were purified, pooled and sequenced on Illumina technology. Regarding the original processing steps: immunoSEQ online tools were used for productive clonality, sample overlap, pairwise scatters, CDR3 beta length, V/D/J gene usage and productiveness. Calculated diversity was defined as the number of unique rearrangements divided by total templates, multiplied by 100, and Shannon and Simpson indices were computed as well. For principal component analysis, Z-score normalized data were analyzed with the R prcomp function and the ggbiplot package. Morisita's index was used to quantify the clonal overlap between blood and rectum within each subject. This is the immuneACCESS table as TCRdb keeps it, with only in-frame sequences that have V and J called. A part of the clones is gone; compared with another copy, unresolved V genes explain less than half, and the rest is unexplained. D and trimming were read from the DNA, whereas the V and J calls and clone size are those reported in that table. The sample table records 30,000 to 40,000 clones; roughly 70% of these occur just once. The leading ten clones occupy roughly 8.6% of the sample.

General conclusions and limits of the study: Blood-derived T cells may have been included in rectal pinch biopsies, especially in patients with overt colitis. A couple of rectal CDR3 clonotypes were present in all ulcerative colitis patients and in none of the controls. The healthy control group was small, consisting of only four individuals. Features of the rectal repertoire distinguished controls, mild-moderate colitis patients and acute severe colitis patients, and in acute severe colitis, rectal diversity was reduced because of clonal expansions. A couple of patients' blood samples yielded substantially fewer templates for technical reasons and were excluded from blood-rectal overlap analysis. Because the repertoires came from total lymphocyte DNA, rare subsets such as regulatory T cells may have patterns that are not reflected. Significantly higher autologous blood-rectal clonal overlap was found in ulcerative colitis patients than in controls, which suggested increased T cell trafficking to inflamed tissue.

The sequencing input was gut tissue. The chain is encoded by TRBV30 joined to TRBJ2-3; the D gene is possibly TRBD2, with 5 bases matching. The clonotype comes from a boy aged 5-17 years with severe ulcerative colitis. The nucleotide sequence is TGTGCCTGGAGTCTTGGATCCAGCGGAAGCACAGATACGCAGTATTTT. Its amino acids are CAWSLGSSGSTDTQYF.